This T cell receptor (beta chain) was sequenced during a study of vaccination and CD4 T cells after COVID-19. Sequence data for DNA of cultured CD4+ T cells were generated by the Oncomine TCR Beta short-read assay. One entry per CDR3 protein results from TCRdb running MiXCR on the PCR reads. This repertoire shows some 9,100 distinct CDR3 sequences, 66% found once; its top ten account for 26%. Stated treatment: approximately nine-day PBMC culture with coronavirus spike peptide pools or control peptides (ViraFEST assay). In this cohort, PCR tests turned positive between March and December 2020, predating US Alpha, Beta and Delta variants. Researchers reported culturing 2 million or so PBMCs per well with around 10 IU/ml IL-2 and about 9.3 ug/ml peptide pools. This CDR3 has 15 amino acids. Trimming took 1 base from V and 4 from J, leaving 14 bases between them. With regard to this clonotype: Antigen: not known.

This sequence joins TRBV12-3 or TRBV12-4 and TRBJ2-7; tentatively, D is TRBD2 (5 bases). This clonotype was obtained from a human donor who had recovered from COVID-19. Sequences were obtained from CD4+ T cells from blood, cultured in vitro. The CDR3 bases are TGTGCCAGCAGTTTAGTGGGTCTAGCCCCATACGAGCAGTACTTC. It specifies CASSLVGLAPYEQYF.